This T cell receptor (beta chain) originates from a study of blood T cell repertoires in COVID-19. Overall study context: T cells, B-cell-depleted T cells, or PBMCs provided the cDNA or gDNA that served as material.

Unmatched junction bases numbered 11, after V lost 0 bases and J lost 6 bases. This CDR3 is built from 17 residues. CDR1 is MNHEY, CDR2 SMNVEV, per germline (reference sequence). Participants came from under 30 US areas, aged roughly 18 to 89 years. Which cohort a participant joined came from the clinical history participants gave. Original processing notes: Researchers report that nucleated cell counts were estimated from reference gene primer amplification. The method was immunoSEQ multiplex PCR; TCRdb's version includes in-frame clones alone and lacks a portion of them. V and J calls plus clone size are reproduced from that table; the DNA served to infer D and trimming. Among more than 200,000 clones listed, roughly 87% were seen once.

The genes are TRBV27 and TRBJ1-2; 9 bases agree with TRBD1. The source of this sequence is a woman aged 25 to 45 with acute COVID-19. The source material was PBMCs or T cells enriched from blood (not recorded which). CDR3 DNA sequence: TGTGCCAGCAGTTTATCAGTTACAGGGGGCGACTATCATGGCTACACCTTC. Translation gives CASSLSVTGGDYHGYTF.